What follows describes a single TCR beta chain. This receptor's antigen is unknown. Base qualities are missing; no much larger clone stands one base away. The CDR3 sequence holds 12 residues, the cysteine and phenylalanine included. The retained sequence is limited to the CDR3, 36 bases, with the frame set at the first base. CDR1 is given as MDHEN and CDR2 as SYDVKM, both from the germline V gene. Healthy HIV-negative adults with no recently reported acute infections or vaccinations were included as donors. All donors were Caucasian adults living in Nashville, Tennessee, USA. CD4+ T cells were enriched by magnetic negative selection; naive cells were then positively selected on CD45RA, and the negative fraction formed the memory subset. After blood collection by leukapheresis, PBMCs were isolated using Ficoll-Histopaque density gradient centrifugation and then cryopreserved in the vapor phase of liquid nitrogen. Purity and quantity of every magnetically sorted T cell population were checked by analytical flow cytometry. From each sorted fraction, genomic DNA was isolated and quantified by UV absorbance on a Nanodrop 2000c.

This entry is derived from a study of shared clonotypes between healthy human individuals (dated by TCRdb to 2020 to 2021). Some background on the complete study: A couple of women and a few men aged 18 to 49 years were included in the cohort. Per donor, three plates each were used for CD4 naive and CD4 memory, two for CD8 naive, and one for CD8 memory. The study deeply sequenced blood TCR repertoires of about five healthy adults to estimate repertoire size and the extent of clonotype sharing between individuals. To increase sequencing depth and limit assay-specific biases, different laboratories used diverse techniques to prepare libraries and sequence TCR repertoires. Per donor, leukapheresis produced somewhere between about 0.94 and 8.9 billion PBMCs. Study-wide conclusions, independent of this receptor: Sampling was limited to blood, and TCR repertoires in tissue likely differ from TCR repertoires in blood. Larger estimated clonotype richness was generally found for naive subsets than for memory subsets. Incomplete sequencing was indicated by rarefaction of sorted-subset datasets, despite the large sequencing depth. Pairwise subsampling indicated that sequencing depth was expected to affect the degree of clonotype sharing among donors. Higher generation probabilities were observed for clonotypes shared by all four sorted-subset donors than for non-shared clonotypes. Because the study included only a small number of donors, the genetic and exposure-history diversity represented was limited. Across a handful of donors, 5% to 6% of naive CD4, 3.5% of naive CD8, about 2.3% of memory CD4, and approximately 0.42% of memory CD8 clonotypes were shared.

TCR CDR3 regions were amplified from genomic DNA by multiplex PCR using the deep immunoSEQ assay. Genomic DNA extracted from each cell subset was distributed evenly over all wells of several immunoSEQ 96-well plates, and each plate served as one replicate. Each replicate PCR for sorted subsets received around 200 ng genomic DNA, equal to about 29,000 T cell genomes. The purified libraries were quantified using a Qubit 3.0 fluorometer, sized with a Bioanalyzer 2100, and then quantified again using the KAPA Library Quantification kit. Each immunoSEQ 96-well plate was sequenced on its own single-read 150-cycle Illumina NextSeq 550 flow cell. As for how the authors treated the data: The immunoSEQ output contained only junctional sequences without quality scores, so filtering could not match that applied to full-length reads. To assign V/J genes and CDR3, sequences were annotated against IMGT germline references using PyIR, a Python wrapper for IgBLAST v1.9. Any read was removed if the V/J assignment was weak (E-value above 1e-6), the CDR3 was missing, or the read contained stop codons, out-of-frame junctions, or ambiguous translated residues. V3J clonotypes were defined as sequences sharing the same inferred V gene, J gene, and CDR3 amino acid sequence. Percentage overlap between repertoires was calculated by dividing the number of shared unique clonotypes by the size of the smaller repertoire. Repertoire richness was assessed with RTK rarefaction, the Chao1 estimator, and Recon v2.1 estimates of unobserved clonotypes. Generation probabilities for all TCRbeta clonotypes obtained by the gDNA method from four donors were computed using OLGA. Held by TCRdb, this immuneACCESS table contains in-frame sequences only and omits some clones. Under half of the omission traces to an unresolved V gene where checked; the cause of the rest is unknown. The V and J calls and clone size are taken from that table; D and trimming were inferred from the DNA. The sample records 190,000 or so clones, around 63% of which are singletons. Together, the top ten hold 10% of the sample.

Input material: memory CD4+ T cells sorted from blood. The cell subset or site label, as the study defines it: CD45RA-negative fraction. The chain is assembled from TRBV28 and TRBJ2-7, with the D call perhaps TRBD1 or TRBD2, as 5 bases match in each case. The receptor was derived from a man aged 25-45 years in good health. The CDR3 is CVSTGASYEQYF. The bases are TGTGTTAGCACCGGGGCTAGCTACGAGCAGTACTTC.